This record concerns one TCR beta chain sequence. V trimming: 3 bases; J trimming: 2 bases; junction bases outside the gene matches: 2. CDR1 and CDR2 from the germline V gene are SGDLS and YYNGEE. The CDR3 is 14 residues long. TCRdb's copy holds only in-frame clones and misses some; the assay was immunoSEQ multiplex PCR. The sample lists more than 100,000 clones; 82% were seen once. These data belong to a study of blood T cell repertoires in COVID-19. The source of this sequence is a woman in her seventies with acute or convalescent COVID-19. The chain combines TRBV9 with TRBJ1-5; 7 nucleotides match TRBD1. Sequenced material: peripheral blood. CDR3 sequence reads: CASSAGQGNQPQHF. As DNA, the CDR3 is TGTGCCAGCAGCGCAGGACAGGGCAATCAGCCCCAGCATTTT.